A selection of T cell receptor beta chains follows, all from one sample in a study of human T cells and chemical hapten exposure. Via MiXCR, TCRdb re-called the RACE reads, giving one row per CDR3 protein. The sample consists of 200,000 to 300,000 distinct CDR3 sequences, around 9.3% of them appearing once. This material consisted of whole blood, taken in connection with sensitization to the hapten diphenylcyclopropenone (DPC). The receptor source for this set is a woman in her thirties or forties with alopecia areata. Some clones in this sample may be carry-over from other donors' samples. Both conserved end residues are part of each CDR3. Each record gives: clone size, D gene, V gene, J gene, CDR3 DNA, CDR3 protein. D genes are given only for firm matches. The listing skips clone size in some rows; elsewhere it reads once, few, many or a size class.

>.|.|TRBV25-1|TRBJ1-3
TGTGCCAGCAGTGAATATACACCGCGGTCTCAAAACACCATATATTTT
CASSEYTPRSQNTIYF
>.|TRBD1|TRBV12-3/TRBV12-4|TRBJ1-6
TGTGCCAGCAGTTTAAGGGACAGGGACAATTCACCCCTCCACTTT
CASSLRDRDNSPLHF
>.|TRBD1|TRBV4-1|TRBJ1-1
TGCGCCAGCAGCCATGTGGACAGGGATCACACTGAAGCTTTCTTT
CASSHVDRDHTEAFF
>many|.|TRBV11-2|TRBJ2-1
TGTGCCAGCAGCCCTCGACAGTCTCTGTACAATGAGCAGTTCTTC
CASSPRQSLYNEQFF
>.|.|TRBV6-5|TRBJ2-3
TGTGCCAGCAGTTATGGCCGTCTCAAAGATACGCAGTATTTT
CASSYGRLKDTQYF
>.|TRBD1|TRBV6-5|TRBJ1-6
TGTGCCAGCAGTGCAGGGGGCCTGATCTCCTATAATTCACCCCTCCACTTT
CASSAGGLISYNSPLHF
>.|.|TRBV6-2/TRBV6-3|TRBJ2-7
TGTGCCAGCTCTGACACTTCTAGCTCCTACGAGCAGTACTTC
CASSDTSSSYEQYF
>many|.|TRBV12-3/TRBV12-4|TRBJ2-6
TGTGCCAGCAGTTCCAACAGGGATACTGGGGCCAACGTCCTGACTTTC
CASSSNRDTGANVLTF
>few|.|TRBV20-1|TRBJ2-7
TGCAGTGCCTATGCCGACAACTTCTCCTACGAGCAGTACTTC
CSAYADNFSYEQYF
>.|.|TRBV10-3|TRBJ2-5
TGTGCCATCAGTGATCAGAGGGAGACCCAGTACTTC
CAISDQRETQYF
>many|.|TRBV5-4|TRBJ1-5
TGTGCCAGCAGCCTGGACGACCATCAGCCCCAGCATTTT
CASSLDDHQPQHF
>few|.|TRBV7-2|TRBJ1-1
TGTGCCAGCAGCTTAGCGTGGGGGGGTGGCACTGAAGCTTTCTTT
CASSLAWGGGTEAFF
>many|TRBD1|TRBV10-3|TRBJ2-1
TGTGCCATCAGTGCGGACAGGGTAGGCAATGAGCAGTTCTTC
CAISADRVGNEQFF
>few|TRBD1|TRBV2|TRBJ2-1
TGTGCCAGCACTTTGGACAGGAACAATGAGCAGTTCTTC
CASTLDRNNEQFF
>.|.|TRBV28|TRBJ2-2
TGTGCCAGCAGTCCCCCAAACTCGAACACCGGGGAGCTGTTTTTT
CASSPPNSNTGELFF